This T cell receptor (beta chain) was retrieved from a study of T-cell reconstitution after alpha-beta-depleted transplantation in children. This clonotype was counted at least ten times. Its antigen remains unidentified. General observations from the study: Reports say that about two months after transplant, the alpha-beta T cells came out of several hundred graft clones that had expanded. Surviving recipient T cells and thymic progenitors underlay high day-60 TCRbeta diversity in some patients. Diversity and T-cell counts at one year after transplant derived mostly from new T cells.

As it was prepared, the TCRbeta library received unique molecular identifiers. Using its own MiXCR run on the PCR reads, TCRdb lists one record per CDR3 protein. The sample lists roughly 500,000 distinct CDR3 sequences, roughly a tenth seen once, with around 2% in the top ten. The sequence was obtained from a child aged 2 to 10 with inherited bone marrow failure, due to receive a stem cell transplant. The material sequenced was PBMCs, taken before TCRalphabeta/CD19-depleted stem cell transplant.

The CDR3 DNA follows: TGTGCCAGCAGCTTATTTCCAGGGGGATTAGGCGAGCAGTACTTC. This translates into CASSLFPGGLGEQYF. The gene calls are TRBV7-2 and TRBJ2-7; 7 bases are shared with TRBD1. There are 15 residues in the CDR3. V trimming: 2 bases; J trimming: 6 bases; junction bases outside the gene matches: 10. The germline CDR1 and CDR2 sequences are SGHTA and FQGNSA.